What follows describes a single TCR beta chain. Its target is unknown. Germline CDR1 is MNHEY and CDR2 is SMNVEV (reference sequence). V lost 3 bases and J lost 4, with 9 bases in between. The CDR3 spans 14 residues. The data derive from a study of T cell repertoires in cytomegalovirus infection. Study-wide points: Cumulative public TCR beta family frequency identified carriers of CMV plus the relevant HLA.

TCRdb analysed the reads with MiXCR anew, one entry per CDR3 protein. The table includes over 300,000 distinct CDR3 sequences, roughly 17% detected once. The material sequenced was PBMCs. This clonotype was obtained from a human donor in good health (CMV status not recorded). Some clones in this sample may be carry-over from other donors' samples. J is TRBJ1-4 and V is TRBV27, with D unresolved. Here the CDR3 reads CASSFFGSNEKLFF. CDR3 DNA: TGTGCCAGCAGTTTTTTCGGAAGTAATGAAAAACTGTTTTTT.